The 10 T cell receptor beta chains in this list originate from one sample, sequenced in a study of regulatory T cells in long-lasting Graves disease. Arm-PCR of CDR3 regions and iRepertoire HTBI primers were used to build TCR beta libraries. TCRdb itself ran the multiplex PCR reads through MiXCR, one entry per CDR3 protein. The sample has approximately 440,000 distinct CDR3 sequences, roughly a quarter seen once; the top ten hold around 26%. Time point: persistent/refractory GD, antithyroid drugs over 5 years with positive TRAb. PBMC RNA was the source of the TCR library. Sequenced material: peripheral blood mononuclear cells (PBMCs), taken when the disease was refractory, from a patient treated with antithyroid drugs. These receptors were obtained from a female donor with Graves disease.

This clonotype turned up a few times. The chain is built from TRBV28 and TRBJ1-5, with D possibly matching TRBD1 (5 bases). The V gene's germline CDR1 is MDHEN and CDR2 SYDVKM. CDR3 length: 14 amino acids. V gave up 7 bases and J gave up 7 bases, with 17 bases separating them. CDR3 nucleotides: TGTGCCAGCATCTCGAACCCCGGGGGACAGCCCCAGCATTTT. The encoded protein is CASISNPGGQPQHF.

The chain joins TRBV5-1 to TRBJ1-1; 7 bases are a match to TRBD1. The CDR3 runs 14 residues. The germline V gene has CDR1 SGHRS and CDR2 YFSETQ. With V trimmed by 3 bases and J by 7 bases, 9 bases remained unmatched. The CDR3 reads CASSSPGQTNEAFF. The CDR3 nucleotides read TGCGCCAGCAGCTCACCGGGACAGACTAATGAAGCTTTCTTT.

This clonotype has only a few counts. The rearrangement joins TRBV6-1 to TRBJ2-7; 8 bases are a match to TRBD2. The CDR3 runs 13 residues. The V gene's germline CDR1 is MNHNS and CDR2 SASEGT. Trimming removed 8 bases from V and 2 bases from J; junction bases left unmatched: 5. The CDR3 DNA reads TGTGCCAGCCGACGGGAGGGGCCCTACGAGCAGTACTTC. Its translation: CASRREGPYEQYF.

This clonotype was recorded many times. The rearrangement uses TRBV20-1 and TRBJ1-6; D may be TRBD1 (5 bases). CDR3 size: 14 residues. From germline, CDR1 is DFQATT and CDR2 SNEGSKA (reference sequence). The V end lost 6 bases, the J end lost 8 bases, and 17 bases lay between the germline ends. CDR3 sequence (DNA): TGCAGTGCGAGGAGACAGATGGTGGATTCACCCCTCCACTTT. It specifies CSARRQMVDSPLHF.

Only a few counts were recorded for this clonotype. The rearrangement joins TRBV6-2 or TRBV6-3 to TRBJ1-2; tentatively, D is TRBD1 (6 bases). V was cut by 4 bases and J by 4 bases, with 13 bases left in between. CDR1 MNHEY and CDR2 SVGEGT come from the germline V gene. The CDR3 loop spans 14 amino acids. Here the CDR3 reads CASSSDRGAYGYTF. The CDR3 nucleotides are TGTGCCAGCAGTTCCGATAGGGGGGCCTATGGCTACACCTTC.

Points on this clonotype: This may be a read error, as it is one base from a much larger clone. The chain uses TRBV6-5 and TRBJ2-2; the D is unclear. The CDR3 is 13 amino acids. CDR1 is MNHEY and CDR2 is SVGAGI in the germline V gene. V was cut by 3 bases and J by 1 base, with 3 bases left in between. The DNA of the CDR3 is TGTGCCAGCAGTTATAAGAACACCGGGGAGCTGTTTTTT. Protein sequence: CASSYKNTGELFF.

The count of this clonotype is one. This rearrangement joins TRBV2 to TRBJ2-1; tentative D call: TRBD1 (5 bases). Germline V gene lookup returns CDR1 SNHLY and CDR2 FYNNEI. CDR3 length: 17 residues. V gave up 6 bases and J gave up 4 bases, with 22 bases separating them. The CDR3 spells CASRGVFVGRSYNEQFF. The CDR3 DNA reads TGTGCCAGCAGAGGGGTGTTCGTGGGCCGTTCATACAATGAGCAGTTCTTC. The full variable domain, in which reference TRBV2 and TRBJ2-1 provide the parts outside the CDR3, is EPEVTQTPSHQVTQMGQEVILRCVPISNHLYFYWYRQILGQKVEFLVSFYNNEISEKSEIFDDQFSVERPDGSNFTLKIRSTKLEDSAMYFCASRGVFVGRSYNEQFFGPGTRLTVL.

This clonotype has a handful of counts. A much larger clone sits a single nucleotide away, making a read error possible. The chain carries TRBV2 and TRBJ2-7, with D perhaps being TRBD1 or TRBD2 (5 bases each). V gave up 0 bases and J gave up 2 bases, with 11 bases separating them. The germline V gene has CDR1 SNHLY and CDR2 FYNNEI. The CDR3 is made up of 15 amino acids. Here the CDR3 DNA reads TGTGCCAGCAGTGAAGCCGGGGCAGCCGCCTACGAGCAGTACTTC. The encoded protein is CASSEAGAAAYEQYF.

Only a few counts were recorded for this clonotype. The gene calls are TRBV5-1 and TRBJ2-7; 9 nucleotides line up with TRBD1. Germline CDR1 reads SGHRS; CDR2 reads YFSETQ. The junction had 12 bases not matched to a gene; V was cut back by 5 bases and J by 3 bases. CDR3 size: 16 residues. Here the CDR3 DNA reads TGCGCCAGCAGGGCTCTCTCGGGACAGGGAGTCTACGAGCAGTACTTC. It translates to CASRALSGQGVYEQYF.

This clonotype was seen repeatedly, ten times or more. This chain connects TRBV28 to TRBJ2-2; D is uncertain. The CDR3 is made up of 14 amino acids. V dropped 3 bases and J dropped 7 bases, with 12 bases sitting between them. Germline values: CDR1 MDHEN, CDR2 SYDVKM. CDR3 sequence (DNA): TGTGCCAGCAGTTTTGCTAGAGTTCTCGGGGAGCTGTTTTTT. Translating it yields CASSFARVLGELFF.